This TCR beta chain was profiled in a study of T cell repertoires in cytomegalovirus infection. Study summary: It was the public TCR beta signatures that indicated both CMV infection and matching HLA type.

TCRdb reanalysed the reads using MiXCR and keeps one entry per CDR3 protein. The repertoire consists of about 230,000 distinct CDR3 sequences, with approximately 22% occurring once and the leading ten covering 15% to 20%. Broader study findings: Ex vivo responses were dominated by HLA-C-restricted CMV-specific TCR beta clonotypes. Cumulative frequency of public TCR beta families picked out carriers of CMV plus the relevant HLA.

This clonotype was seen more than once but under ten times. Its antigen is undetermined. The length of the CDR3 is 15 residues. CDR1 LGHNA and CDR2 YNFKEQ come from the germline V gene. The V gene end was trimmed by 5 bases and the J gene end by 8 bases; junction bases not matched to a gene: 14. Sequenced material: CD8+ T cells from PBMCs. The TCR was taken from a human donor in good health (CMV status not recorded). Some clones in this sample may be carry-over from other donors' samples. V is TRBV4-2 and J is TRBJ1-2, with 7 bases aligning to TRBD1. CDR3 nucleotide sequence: TGTGCCAGCAGCAAGGGGTGGGGGGACAGAGTCGGCTACACCTTC. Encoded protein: CASSKGWGDRVGYTF.